The 32 T cell receptor beta chains reported below all come from one sample, sequenced in a study of T cell responses to AZD1222 COVID-19 vaccine. Some clones are missing from TCRdb's copy, which holds only in-frame ones; the method was immunoSEQ multiplex PCR. The sample records over 120,000 clones, roughly 89% being singletons. The specimen comprised peripheral blood, sampled on day 0 of AZD1222 vaccination. The receptor set was obtained from an adult in good health.

The chain links TRBV7-2 to TRBJ1-1, with D possibly matching TRBD1 (6 bases). The ends were cut back, 2 bases at V and 1 base at J, with 14 bases in the middle. There are 16 residues in the CDR3. Germline values: CDR1 SGHTA, CDR2 FQGNSA. CDR3 sequence reads: CASSLKQGRKNTEAFF. The CDR3 DNA follows: TGTGCCAGCAGCTTAAAACAGGGACGGAAGAACACTGAAGCTTTCTTT.

V and J are TRBV7-2 and TRBJ2-7, with 11 nucleotides matching TRBD1. Trimming cost V 4 bases and J 3 bases; bases outside gene matches: 5. There are 15 residues in the CDR3. The germline gives CDR1 SGHTA, CDR2 FQGNSA. The CDR3 nucleotides read TGTGCCAGCAGCTCAGACGGGACAGGGGGCTACGAGCAGTACTTC. Translating it yields CASSSDGTGGYEQYF.

The chain is built from TRBV28 and TRBJ1-5; 7 bases agree with TRBD1. V shed 4 bases and J 5 bases; nucleotides not matched to a gene: 8. The CDR3 is made up of 15 amino acids. Per the germline V gene, CDR1 is MDHEN and CDR2 is SYDVKM. The CDR3 coding sequence is TGTGCCAGCAGTTCGGACAGGCCGGGGGATCAGCCCCAGCATTTT. Amino acid sequence: CASSSDRPGDQPQHF.

V and J are TRBV7-9 and TRBJ1-2, with TRBD1 matching over 7 bases. Per the germline V gene, CDR1 is SEHNR and CDR2 is FQNEAQ (reference sequence). The CDR3 is made up of 17 amino acids. Trimming cost V 6 bases and J 1 base; bases outside gene matches: 14. The CDR3 DNA is TGTGCCAGCAGTCCAGACAGGGACTTCCTAATTAACTATGGCTACACCTTC. It codes for CASSPDRDFLINYGYTF.

This clone was seen once. J is TRBJ2-7 and V is TRBV12-5, with 13 bases matching TRBD2. V shed 6 bases, J shed 2 bases, and the junction held 4 bases outside the gene matches. CDR3 length equals 15 residues. CDR1 and CDR2 (germline): LGHNT, FRNRAP. CDR3 sequence (DNA): TGTGCTAGTGGACTAGCGGGAGGGGTGACCTACGAGCAGTACTTC. Protein: CASGLAGGVTYEQYF.

The chain combines TRBV2 with TRBJ1-2, with 7 positions matching TRBD1. Germline lookup yields CDR1 SNHLY and CDR2 FYNNEI. Unmatched junction bases numbered 4, after V lost 6 bases and J lost 3 bases. The CDR3 length is 13 residues. CDR3 region: CASSSDRDYGYTF. The CDR3 bases are TGTGCCAGCAGCTCTGACAGGGACTATGGCTACACCTTC.

Here the CDR3 DNA reads TGTGCCAGCAGCTTCGGACAGGGGTCCTATGGCTACACCTTC. Its translation: CASSFGQGSYGYTF. V is TRBV13 and J is TRBJ1-2; 9 nucleotides line up with TRBD1. The CDR3 covers 14 residues. The V and J ends lost 3 bases and 4 bases, in that order; junction bases with no gene match: 3. Germline loops: CDR1 PRHDT, CDR2 FYEKMQ (reference sequence).

The genes are TRBV24-1 and TRBJ2-3, with D perhaps matching TRBD1 or TRBD2 (6 bases each). V lost 7 bases and J lost 2, with 15 bases in between. This CDR3 has 15 amino acids. Per germline, CDR1 KGHDR and CDR2 SFDVKD. CDR3 sequence (DNA): TGTGCCACCAGGCCCAAAACGGGGGCCACAGATACGCAGTATTTT. Protein sequence: CATRPKTGATDTQYF.

This chain's CDR3 is CASSPPLAGTDQPQHF. DNA of the CDR3: TGTGCCAGCTCACCACCACTGGCTGGGACCGATCAGCCCCAGCATTTT. This chain joins TRBV18 and TRBJ1-5, with D perhaps matching TRBD1 (5 bases). Germline lookup yields CDR1 KGHSH and CDR2 LQKENI. The CDR3 is 16 residues long. V lost 0 bases, J lost 5 bases, and 14 bases lay in between.

This clone was observed a handful of times. The chain has TRBV5-1 and TRBJ2-1; D is undetermined. The CDR3 contains 13 residues. Germline lookup yields CDR1 SGHRS and CDR2 YFSETQ. Trimming left V 1 base short and J 6 bases short, with 8 bases between. Here the CDR3 DNA reads TGCGCCAGCAGCTTGAACCTCCCCAATGAGCAGTTCTTC. This codes for CASSLNLPNEQFF.

V gene TRBV27 combines with J gene TRBJ1-4; 8 bases agree with TRBD1. In germline, CDR1 is MNHEY, CDR2 SMNVEV (reference sequence). This CDR3 is built from 14 residues. V trimming: 6 bases; J trimming: 7 bases; junction bases outside the gene matches: 7. Here the CDR3 DNA reads TGTGCCAGCAGCTCGGACAGGGCGAGTGAAAAACTGTTTTTT. Translating gives CASSSDRASEKLFF.

The chain couples TRBV10-3 to TRBJ1-1; D ambiguous. Deletions cut 2 bases from V and 8 bases from J, with 9 bases between. Looked up from germline, CDR1 is ENHRY and CDR2 is SYGVKD. CDR3 size: 12 residues. The CDR3 nucleotides are TGTGCCATCAGTGAGCGAGCAGGCGAAGCTTTCTTT. This codes for CAISERAGEAFF.

This chain links TRBV10-1 with TRBJ2-1; 11 nucleotides agree with TRBD2. Germline CDR1 and CDR2: WNHNN and SYGVQD (reference sequence). This CDR3 is built from 17 residues. V gave up 0 bases and J gave up 8 bases; unmatched junction bases: 9. The CDR3 nucleotides are TGCGCCAGCAGTGAGTCGGTTAGCGGGAGGGGGGATGATGAGCAGTTCTTC. It codes for CASSESVSGRGDDEQFF.

This clone was recorded once. This chain joins TRBV4-1 and TRBJ2-5, with a tentative D call TRBD2 (6 bases). CDR1 and CDR2 from the germline V gene are MGHRA and YSYEKL. The CDR3 has 15 residues. The germline V and J ends were trimmed by 4 bases and 2 bases, with 14 bases remaining between them. The CDR3 sequence: CASSLTRREQETQYF. The CDR3 coding sequence is TGCGCCAGCAGCCTCACGAGGAGGGAACAAGAGACCCAGTACTTC.

V gene TRBV5-1 combines with J gene TRBJ2-7; TRBD1 aligns across 10 bases. V dropped 3 bases and J dropped 4; count of bases not matched to a gene: 10. CDR1 and CDR2 from the germline V gene are SGHRS and YFSETQ. This CDR3 is built from 16 residues. In nucleotides, the CDR3 is TGCGCCAGCAGCTGGGACAGGGGCCCGGGTACTTACGAGCAGTACTTC. As protein: CASSWDRGPGTYEQYF.

The chain has TRBV28 and TRBJ2-7; maybe TRBD2 (6 bases). CDR1 is MDHEN, CDR2 SYDVKM, per germline. This CDR3 contains 15 residues. V was trimmed by 2 bases and J by 3 bases, leaving 14 bases between them. The CDR3 spells CASSLVGSGHYEQYF. CDR3 nucleotides: TGTGCCAGCAGTTTAGTGGGTAGCGGACACTACGAGCAGTACTTC. Based on the CDR3 plus reference TRBV28 and TRBJ2-7, the full variable domain is DVKVTQSSRYLVKRTGEKVFLECVQDMDHENMFWYRQDPGLGLRLIYFSYDVKMKEKGDIPEGYSVSREKKERFSLILESASTNQTSMYLCASSLVGSGHYEQYFGPGTRLTVT.

The genes are TRBV19 and TRBJ1-2; 7 nucleotides agree with TRBD1. The CDR3 has 18 residues. The V and J ends lost 5 bases and 4 bases, in that order; junction bases with no gene match: 19. From germline, CDR1 is LNHDA and CDR2 SQIVND (reference sequence). The CDR3 DNA reads as TGTGCCAGTAGTCCTCACAGGGGAGAAGGCTACAGAGTCTATGGCTACACCTTC. This sequence encodes CASSPHRGEGYRVYGYTF.

The chain employs TRBV19 and TRBJ1-4; 7 bases map to TRBD1. Germline V CDR1 and CDR2: LNHDA, SQIVND (reference sequence). V was clipped by 3 bases and J by 0 bases; unmatched bases: 1. The CDR3 totals 15 residues. The CDR3 reads CASSMGTATNEKLFF. The CDR3 DNA reads TGTGCCAGTAGTATGGGGACAGCAACTAATGAAAAACTGTTTTTT.

J is TRBJ1-2 and V is TRBV3-1 (or the pseudogene TRBV3-2); 8 nucleotides agree with TRBD1. Germline V gives CDR1 LGHDT, CDR2 YNNKEL (reference sequence). Losses at the gene ends were 4 bases for V and 6 bases for J; bases not matched to a gene: 7. This CDR3 is built from 14 residues. In DNA, the CDR3 is TGTGCCAGCAGCCTCCGGACAGGGCCAAATGGCTACACCTTC. It codes for CASSLRTGPNGYTF.

The rearrangement joins TRBV6-1 to TRBJ1-3; TRBD1 matches at 8 bases. Unmatched junction bases numbered 4, after V lost 3 bases and J lost 9 bases. CDR3 size: 13 residues. Germline CDR1 MNHNS, CDR2 SASEGT. The CDR3 region is CASSDRTGITIYF. DNA of the CDR3: TGTGCCAGCAGTGATCGGACAGGGATCACCATATATTTT.

This clone was seen once. CDR3 region: CASRPNPGLYGYTF. Here the CDR3 DNA reads TGTGCCAGCAGGCCAAACCCGGGATTGTATGGCTACACCTTC. The gene calls are TRBV6-5 and TRBJ1-2, with no clear D. CDR3 size: 14 residues. Trimming removed 6 bases at V and 5 bases at J, with 16 bases between. Germline V gives CDR1 MNHEY, CDR2 SVGAGI.

The V gene is TRBV5-8, the J gene TRBJ2-2; 8 bases are a match to TRBD1. From germline, CDR1 is SGHTS and CDR2 YDEGEE. J gave up 6 bases and V 4 bases, and 2 bases lay outside the gene matches. This CDR3 spans 13 amino acids. The chain's CDR3 is CASSGQGSGELFF. The CDR3 DNA sequence: TGTGCCAGCAGCGGACAGGGCTCCGGGGAGCTGTTTTTT.

The chain joins TRBV27 to TRBJ1-5, with D possibly matching TRBD1 (5 bases). V shed 5 bases and J shed 3 bases, with 17 bases lying between them. CDR3 length equals 16 residues. Germline V gene lookup returns CDR1 MNHEY and CDR2 SMNVEV (reference sequence). This chain's CDR3 is CASSPARVTYNQPQHF. The CDR3 region has the DNA TGTGCCAGCAGTCCGGCCAGGGTGACTTACAATCAGCCCCAGCATTTT.

The chain carries TRBV11-1 and TRBJ2-1; the D gene is possibly TRBD1 (5 bases). Per the germline V gene, CDR1 is SGHAT and CDR2 is FQDESV (reference sequence). Trimming shortened V by 5 bases and J by 3 bases, and 14 bases separated the two germline ends. The CDR3 runs 15 residues. The CDR3 nucleotides are TGTGCCAGCAGCCAACGTGGACATCTCTACAATGAGCAGTTCTTC. It yields the protein CASSQRGHLYNEQFF.

J is TRBJ1-6 and V is TRBV27; 9 bases are shared with TRBD1. The junction had 13 bases not matched to a gene; V was cut back by 0 bases and J by 7 bases. This CDR3 contains 19 residues. The germline V gene encodes CDR1 MNHEY and CDR2 SMNVEV (reference sequence). The CDR3 coding sequence is TGTGCCAGCAGTTTATCGGTTGCCCGGACAGGGGATTTAAATTCACCCCTCCACTTT. It is translated as CASSLSVARTGDLNSPLHF.

The table lists this clone with a count of one. V is TRBV5-4 and J is TRBJ2-2; possible D gene TRBD1, 6 bases. CDR1 and CDR2 (germline): SGHNT, YYREEE (reference sequence). V lost 9 bases, J lost 5 bases, and 14 bases lay in between. This CDR3 region has 13 residues. This CDR3 is CATNGQRTGELFF. CDR3 nucleotides: TGTGCCACCAACGGACAGAGAACCGGGGAGCTGTTTTTT.

The J gene is TRBJ1-5, the V gene TRBV28; the D gene is possibly TRBD1 (6 bases). Trimming shortened V by 6 bases and J by 0 bases, and 18 bases separated the two germline ends. Germline loops: CDR1 MDHEN, CDR2 SYDVKM. CDR3 length: 17 residues. The CDR3 bases are TGTGCCAGCAGCTCTATAGGGAGGGGGGTTAGCAATCAGCCCCAGCATTTT. It encodes CASSSIGRGVSNQPQHF.

Here the CDR3 DNA reads TGTGCCAGCAGCTTAATGGGGGGGGAGATCCAAGAGACCCAGTACTTC. It yields the protein CASSLMGGEIQETQYF. The chain carries TRBV7-2 and TRBJ2-5; 7 bases map to TRBD2. Trimming took 2 bases from V and 1 from J; bases not matched to a gene: 7. The CDR3 contains 16 residues. Germline V gene sequence: CDR1 SGHTA, CDR2 FQGNSA. Supplemented by reference TRBV7-2 and TRBJ2-5, the full variable domain reads GAGVSQSPSNKVTEKGKDVELRCDPISGHTALYWYRQSLGQGLEFLIYFQGNSAPDKSGLPSDRFSAERTGGSVSTLTIQRTQQEDSAVYLCASSLMGGEIQETQYFGPGTRLLVL.

The rearrangement links TRBV10-3 to TRBJ2-7, with 7 bases that match TRBD1. The CDR3 is 12 residues long. Per the germline V gene, CDR1 is ENHRY and CDR2 is SYGVKD. The junction had 2 bases not matched to a gene; V was cut back by 9 bases and J by 0 bases. The CDR3, as DNA: TGTGCCATAGGGACAGACTCCTACGAGCAGTACTTC. This codes for CAIGTDSYEQYF.

The CDR3: CASSVAGQKAFF. The CDR3 bases are TGTGCCAGCAGTGTGGCCGGACAGAAAGCTTTCTTT. The J gene is TRBJ1-1, the V gene TRBV2, with TRBD1 as a possible D gene (6 bases). This CDR3 region has 12 residues. Germline V CDR1 and CDR2: SNHLY, FYNNEI. V lost 4 bases, J lost 9 bases, and 12 bases lay in between.

The V and J genes are TRBV5-6 and TRBJ1-2; D gene unclear. The CDR3 is made up of 14 amino acids. V lost 4 bases and J 8 bases, leaving 18 bases between the germline ends. Looked up from germline, CDR1 is SGHDT and CDR2 is YYEEEE. Here the CDR3 reads CASSRQVGISGYTF. The CDR3 nucleotides read TGTGCCAGCAGCCGCCAGGTGGGAATCTCCGGCTACACCTTC. Full variable domain (missing parts from reference TRBV5-6 and TRBJ1-2): DAGVTQSPTHLIKTRGQQVTLRCSPKSGHDTVSWYQQALGQGPQFIFQYYEEEERQRGNFPDRFSGHQFPNYSSELNVNALLLGDSALYLCASSRQVGISGYTFGSGTRLTVV.

This chain uses TRBV7-8 with TRBJ2-7; unclear D gene. CDR1 is SGHVS and CDR2 is FQNEAQ in the germline V gene. Trimming removed 3 bases at V and 3 bases at J, with 9 bases between. This CDR3 is 13 amino acids long. This CDR3 is CASSFLDVYEQYF. Here the CDR3 DNA reads TGTGCCAGCAGCTTCCTAGACGTCTACGAGCAGTACTTC.